This T cell receptor beta chain was profiled in a study of blood T cell repertoires in COVID-19. Study-level background: Researchers got acute and convalescent COVID-19 samples from the United States, Italy and Spain. The analysed material was cDNA or gDNA that came from T cells, B-cell-depleted T cells, or PBMCs.

Per the study methods: Reference gene primer amplification gave estimated nucleated cell counts. Sequenced by immunoSEQ multiplex PCR; TCRdb stores in-frame clones only, minus some. For V, J and clone size, that table is used; D and trimming come from the DNA. The repertoire consists of under 250,000 clones, with roughly four fifths occurring once and the leading ten covering approximately 4%. Germline values: CDR1 MGHDK, CDR2 SYGVNS. CDR3 length: 12 residues. V was clipped by 4 bases and J by 5 bases, with 8 bases between them. This TCR was recovered from a man aged 45-60 years with active or convalescent COVID-19. J is TRBJ1-1 and V is TRBV25-1; D is unresolved. The sample consisted of peripheral blood. The chain's CDR3 is CASSAGGTEAFF. The CDR3 DNA follows: TGTGCCAGCAGTGCTGGAGGGACTGAAGCTTTCTTT.